The rows below give T cell receptor beta chains drawn from one sample of a study of metastatic and nonmetastatic thyroid tumors. TCRdb reprocessed the PCR reads using MiXCR. Here the sample spans 72,000 or so clones, 18% being singletons. Material: blood. These TCRs come from a female donor with papillary thyroid cancer or a benign thyroid nodule (not recorded which). Some clones in this sample may be carry-over from other donors' samples. Each CDR3 is given without its conserved first and last residue. Fields, in order: V gene, CDR3 protein.

v_gene: TRBV27; CDR3aa: ASPVGGDGSTLH
v_gene: TRBV20-1; CDR3aa: SARDGLAVYEQF
v_gene: TRBV10-3; CDR3aa: AISLRGVYEQY
v_gene: TRBV7-9; CDR3aa: ASGLEDTQY
v_gene: TRBV7-9; CDR3aa: ASSLVGENGYT
v_gene: TRBV2; CDR3aa: ASLGLNTEAF
v_gene: TRBV3-1; CDR3aa: ASSQDPSGGSYNEQF
v_gene: TRBV7-8; CDR3aa: ASSLGGAPGNEQF
v_gene: TRBV2; CDR3aa: ASSALAGAPHEQY
v_gene: TRBV6-1; CDR3aa: ASTLLAGDGNEQF
v_gene: TRBV12-3/TRBV12-4; CDR3aa: ASRGTGTYEQY
v_gene: TRBV9; CDR3aa: ASSLPGTGKYTDTQY
v_gene: TRBV11-3; CDR3aa: ASGPNLGSGNTIY
v_gene: TRBV14; CDR3aa: ASSQDSNSYNEQF
v_gene: TRBV2; CDR3aa: ASSQLQVRDTGELF
v_gene: TRBV7-2; CDR3aa: ASSDGSNQPQH
v_gene: TRBV29-1; CDR3aa: SVDGSADTQY
v_gene: TRBV5-1; CDR3aa: ASSLRIAGGPGMRDEQY
v_gene: TRBV2; CDR3aa: ASRTMNEQF
v_gene: TRBV20-1; CDR3aa: SATLGGGSTYEQY
v_gene: TRBV9; CDR3aa: ASSPLTGQGASGYT
v_gene: TRBV7-3; CDR3aa: ASSLSRDRGEQF
v_gene: TRBV27; CDR3aa: AIMSWQGVYEQY
v_gene: TRBV6-4; CDR3aa: ASPAPVRNEQF
v_gene: TRBV30; CDR3aa: ARSNQGNTIY
v_gene: TRBV7-3; CDR3aa: ASSLQASTDTQY
v_gene: TRBV27; CDR3aa: ASRFPGQGHGYT
v_gene: TRBV6-1; CDR3aa: ASSEEVAVPNYGYT
v_gene: TRBV20-1; CDR3aa: SAEGQGISTEAF
v_gene: TRBV20-1; CDR3aa: SARTSGRTNEQF
v_gene: TRBV4-1; CDR3aa: ASSQDAGTGYNEQF
v_gene: TRBV18; CDR3aa: ASSRQGSGANVLT
v_gene: TRBV28; CDR3aa: ASSQTAKYGYT
v_gene: TRBV20-1; CDR3aa: SARDQGRANTEAF
v_gene: TRBV6-1; CDR3aa: ASSRTGGIGDEQF
v_gene: TRBV28; CDR3aa: ASSPTHSGSKDTQY
v_gene: TRBV10-1; CDR3aa: ASSESASGSYEQY